The T cell receptor (beta chain) under discussion was sequenced for a study of cytomegalovirus exposure and HLA in healthy donors. Study information: Early released data had tens of millions of unique TCRs, all coming from HLA-typed donors. Findings and caveats of the study: In a later analysis, 15,000 to 20,000 TCR beta sequences were associated with HLA alleles at 0.05 false discovery rate. Reportedly, a later analysis found an Asian-associated ancestry cluster had fewer N-insertions than the approximately 670-donor mean.

Whereas donors were nominally healthy upon sampling, unrecorded immune exposures were probable. PCR involved 60 Vbeta and 13 Jbeta primers. Some clones are missing from TCRdb's copy, which holds only in-frame ones; the method was immunoSEQ multiplex PCR. The data hold some 140,000 clones, with more than 75% observed a single time. Per the germline V gene, CDR1 is MRHNA and CDR2 is SNTAGT. The V gene end was trimmed by 2 bases and the J gene end by 10 bases; junction bases not matched to a gene: 2. The CDR3 runs to 14 residues. This clone was picked up a small number of times. The antigen is not known. The sequence was collected from a young man in good health and CMV-seropositive. Sequencing used PBMCs. The chain carries TRBV6-4 and TRBJ2-3; 14 bases fit TRBD2. CDR3 nucleotides: TGTGCCAGCAGTGACGGACTAGCGGGAGGACCGCAGTATTTT. This gives the protein CASSDGLAGGPQYF.